This TCR beta chain appears in the sequencing data of a study of cytomegalovirus exposure and HLA in healthy donors. At the level of the study: Per a later analysis, the 550 to 850 first-cohort and under 150 validation repertoires shared one platform.

The CDR3 length is 13 residues. The germline V gene has CDR1 MDHEN and CDR2 SYDVKM. V was pared by 9 bases and J by 6 bases, with 17 bases between. The study, taken as a whole, reports: It was 150 to 200 TCR beta chains that were listed as cytomegalovirus-associated. Most TCR sequences showed up rarely, but some public TCRs showed up in many donors.

With regard to this clone: The antigen is unknown.

Method: immunoSEQ multiplex PCR; TCRdb's copy keeps in-frame clones and lacks some. Of roughly 300,000 clones listed, 88% are singletons. Sequencing was done on a sample of PBMCs. The sequence was obtained from a woman aged 18-29 years in good health and CMV-seronegative. The V and J genes are TRBV28 and TRBJ1-1, with a tentative D call TRBD1 (5 bases). The CDR3 sequence: CASAAPGASEAFF. The CDR3, as DNA: TGTGCCAGTGCCGCCCCTGGGGCGTCTGAAGCTTTCTTT.